This T cell receptor beta chain was recovered during a study of memory CD4+ T cells and cytomegalovirus serostatus. The wider study: Of the healthy Belgian adults, 9 or 10 were CMV seropositive and about two dozen seronegative. Study conclusions and caveats: CMV serostatus prediction reached median AUC around 0.94, or 0.89 with US-trained model.

TCRdb keeps only in-frame clones here, not all; method: immunoSEQ multiplex PCR. The sample holds some 26,000 clones, over 70% seen once. Single viable CD3+CD4+CD8-CD45RO+ cells were sorted as the memory CD4+ T cells. CMV serostatus came from serum IgG against pp150, pp28, p38, p52. With respect to this clone: The target antigen is unknown.

Germline-derived CDR1 and CDR2 are LNHDA and SQIVND (reference sequence). CDR3 length: 14 amino acids. Trimming took 5 bases from V and 4 from J; bases not matched to a gene: 5. The V call is TRBV19, the J call TRBJ1-5; 7 positions match TRBD1. Sequencing input: memory CD4+ T cells from blood. The TCR originated in an adult in good health and CMV-seronegative. CDR3 residues: CASSSGGQNQPQHF. The CDR3 nucleotides are TGTGCCAGTAGTTCGGGGGGACAGAATCAGCCCCAGCATTTT.